The 16 T cell receptor beta chains presented below share a single source sample, sequenced in a study of CD8+ T cells in alopecia areata. cDNA serving as the sequencing template came from extracted, reverse transcribed RNA. Clones were sequenced by immunoSEQ multiplex PCR, and TCRdb holds only the in-frame ones, with some missing. The sample yields about 64,000 clones, roughly 47% seen once. The sequenced material came from NKG2D-low CD8+ T cells sorted from blood. These TCRs come from a human donor with alopecia areata.

The rearrangement links TRBV4-1 to TRBJ1-2, with D unclear. The V gene's germline CDR1 is MGHRA and CDR2 YSYEKL. V was clipped by 4 bases and J by 7 bases, with 13 bases between them. The CDR3 sequence is 13 residues long. The CDR3 protein is CASSPLGFGGYTF. The CDR3 DNA reads as TGCGCCAGCAGCCCTTTGGGGTTCGGTGGCTACACCTTC.

This clone has ten or more counts. The genes are TRBV4-3 and TRBJ2-7; no reliable D call. The CDR3 covers 12 residues. The germline V gene encodes CDR1 LGHNA and CDR2 YSLEER. Between the trimmed V and J ends, which lost 0 bases and 6 bases, there was a span of 6 bases. This CDR3 reads CASSQDVGEQYF. The CDR3 DNA reads TGCGCCAGCAGCCAAGATGTGGGCGAGCAGTACTTC.

This chain connects TRBV6-5 to TRBJ2-7; D may correspond to TRBD1 or TRBD2 (6 bases each). Trimming stripped 4 bases from V and 9 bases from J, with 16 bases between. Germline V gives CDR1 MNHEY, CDR2 SVGAGI. This CDR3 is 13 amino acids long. CDR3 amino acids: CASSSGATRRQYF. DNA of the CDR3: TGTGCCAGCAGTTCGGGGGCGACGAGGCGGCAGTACTTC.

The table lists this clone with a few counts. The V gene is TRBV29-1, the J gene TRBJ1-1; 9 bases are a match to TRBD1. The CDR3 covers 15 residues. Germline trimming cut 4 bases from V and 3 bases from J; bases unmatched to any gene: 9. The germline V gene has CDR1 SQVTM and CDR2 ANQGSEA. DNA for the CDR3: TGCAGCGTTGCTAGACCACAGGGGGCAGACACTGAAGCTTTCTTT. It translates to CSVARPQGADTEAFF.

V usage is TRBV4-3 and J usage is TRBJ2-5, with D unresolved. The V and J ends lost 4 bases and 1 base respectively, with 10 bases between them. The CDR3 is 14 amino acids. The germline gives CDR1 LGHNA, CDR2 YSLEER. The CDR3 loop is CASSLHHSQETQYF. DNA of the CDR3: TGCGCCAGCAGCCTTCACCACAGCCAAGAGACCCAGTACTTC.

This clone showed up just a few times. The chain combines TRBV7-9 with TRBJ2-7, with D possibly being TRBD1 (5 bases). The CDR3 is 13 residues long. Looked up from germline, CDR1 is SEHNR and CDR2 is FQNEAQ (reference sequence). V was clipped by 7 bases and J by 7 bases, with 17 bases between them. The DNA of the CDR3 is TGTGCCAGCACCTCAACGCAGGGTGGAGAGCAGTACTTC. Translating gives CASTSTQGGEQYF.

This clone was found a few times. The chain uses TRBV29-1 and TRBJ2-1; 16 bases line up with TRBD2. The germline gives CDR1 SQVTM, CDR2 ANQGSEA. The CDR3 sequence is 17 residues long. V lost 1 base, J lost 6 bases, and 6 bases stayed unmatched. CDR3 nucleotide sequence: TGCAGCGTTGAAGGGGGACTAGCGGGAGGGGAATTCAATGAGCAGTTCTTC. Its protein is CSVEGGLAGGEFNEQFF.

In its sample, this clone was seen a few times. The genes are TRBV7-9 and TRBJ2-5; D not certain. The last part of the DNA fits TRBJ2-7 better; the J call may be wrong. This CDR3 comprises 13 residues. Germline loops: CDR1 SEHNR, CDR2 FQNEAQ (reference sequence). CDR3 DNA sequence: TGTGCCAGCAGCTCAGCCAGCTCCTACGAGCAGTACTTC. Encoded protein: CASSSASSYEQYF.

The rearrangement joins TRBV5-6 to TRBJ2-7; D gene uncertain. Between the trimmed V and J ends, which lost 4 bases and 2 bases, there was a span of 13 bases. CDR1 SGHDT and CDR2 YYEEEE come from the germline V gene. The CDR3 contains 14 residues. CDR3 nucleotides: TGTGCCAGCAGCCTCTACGCTAGAGCCTACGAGCAGTACTTC. Translation gives CASSLYARAYEQYF.

A few counts support this clone. The chain is built from TRBV7-9 and TRBJ2-7, with D possibly TRBD1 on 5 matching bases. The germline gives CDR1 SEHNR, CDR2 FQNEAQ (reference sequence). The V gene lost 1 base and the J gene lost 3 bases, with 7 bases spanning the gap. The CDR3 is 13 residues long. The chain's CDR3 is CASSLGDSYEQYF. The DNA for the CDR3 is TGTGCCAGCAGCTTAGGCGACAGCTACGAGCAGTACTTC.

This clone has more than one count but fewer than ten. The rearrangement joins TRBV15 to TRBJ2-1; D call uncertain. This CDR3 comprises 13 residues. Germline values: CDR1 LNHNV, CDR2 YYDKDF (reference sequence). Trimming pared 8 bases from V and 5 bases from J, leaving 13 bases between. The CDR3 nucleotides read TGTGCCACCTTTGGCAGAGTCAACAATGAGCAGTTCTTC. Translation: CATFGRVNNEQFF.

This clone came up a few times. The V call is TRBV7-9, the J call TRBJ2-7; unclear D gene. The CDR3 contains 12 residues. V gave up 5 bases and J gave up 6 bases, with 11 bases separating them. Looked up from germline, CDR1 is SEHNR and CDR2 is FQNEAQ (reference sequence). DNA of the CDR3: TGTGCCAGCAGCCTGCCACACGGCGAGCAGTACTTC. Encoded protein: CASSLPHGEQYF.

The V gene is TRBV29-1, the J gene TRBJ2-7; no clear D gene. CDR1 and CDR2 (germline): SQVTM, ANQGSEA. CDR3 size: 13 residues. V was cut by 3 bases and J by 3 bases, with 12 bases left in between. The CDR3 DNA reads as TGCAGCGTTGATTCCGACGCCAACTACGAGCAGTACTTC. As protein: CSVDSDANYEQYF.

This clone was found once. J is TRBJ2-7 and V is TRBV27, with D perhaps TRBD1 (5 bases). The CDR3 runs 14 residues. Germline CDR1 and CDR2: MNHEY and SMNVEV (reference sequence). V was shortened by 5 bases and J by 0 bases, with 11 bases between the two germline ends. The CDR3, as DNA: TGTGCCAGCAGTCTAGACAGAAGCTCCTACGAGCAGTACTTC. It is translated as CASSLDRSSYEQYF.

This clone appeared a few times. The CDR3 nucleotides read TGTGCCAGCAGCTTAGGAGGGATTGGGACCTACGAGCAGTACTTC. Protein product: CASSLGGIGTYEQYF. The chain recombines TRBV13 with TRBJ2-7, with unresolved D. V lost 0 bases to trimming and J lost 2 bases, with 11 bases between them. Germline CDR1 reads PRHDT; CDR2 reads FYEKMQ (reference sequence). The CDR3 contains 15 residues.

DNA of the CDR3: TGCGCCAGCAGCCAAGATTTGACAGGCTGGGGCTACACCTTC. The encoded protein is CASSQDLTGWGYTF. The V and J genes are TRBV4-1 and TRBJ1-2, with TRBD1 as a possible D gene (6 bases). The CDR3 is 14 residues long. Germline loops: CDR1 MGHRA, CDR2 YSYEKL. Trimming removed 0 bases from V and 8 bases from J, with 13 bases in between.